Listed below are T cell receptor beta chains from one sample, sequenced in a study of cytomegalovirus exposure and HLA in healthy donors. Using immunoSEQ multiplex PCR, the repertoire was profiled, and TCRdb retains in-frame clones only, with some absent. Of over 100,000 clones in the sample, around four fifths were seen once. The sequenced material came from PBMCs. Receptors originate from a man between 40 and 49 years old in good health and CMV-seronegative. The CDR3 runs from the conserved cysteine through the conserved F or W. A D gene is named only where the DNA matches it firmly. Rows give clone size only sometimes, using once, few, many, or a class for an expanded clone.

clone size	CDR3 length	V gene	J gene	D gene	CDR3 protein	CDR3 DNA
NA	14	TRBV5-1	TRBJ2-5	NA	CASSPAGSQETQYF	TGCGCCAGCAGCCCGGCAGGGTCCCAAGAGACCCAGTACTTC
once	15	TRBV19	TRBJ2-2	NA	CASSLTDANTGELFF	TGTGCCAGTAGCTTGACAGACGCGAACACCGGGGAGCTGTTTTTT
NA	15	TRBV9	TRBJ2-3	NA	CASSVGTGGTDTQYF	TGTGCCAGCAGCGTGGGAACAGGAGGCACAGATACGCAGTATTTT
few	18	TRBV27	TRBJ1-1	TRBD1	CASSSLRLRTGENTEAFF	TGTGCCAGCAGTTCCCTTCGATTGAGGACAGGGGAGAACACTGAAGCTTTCTTT
NA	13	TRBV2	TRBJ1-3	NA	CASSSGQGNTIYF	TGTGCCAGCAGCTCTGGACAGGGAAACACCATATATTTT
NA	15	TRBV7-2	TRBJ2-1	TRBD2	CASSLAGLAINEQFF	TGTGCCAGCAGCTTAGCGGGACTAGCTATTAATGAGCAGTTCTTC
NA	15	TRBV2	TRBJ2-5	TRBD1	CASSRTGIGSETQYF	TGTGCCAGCAGTAGGACAGGGATTGGGTCAGAGACCCAGTACTTC
NA	17	TRBV7-9	TRBJ1-4	NA	CASSLAYRGQRNEKLFF	TGTGCCAGCAGCTTAGCGTATCGAGGACAGCGTAATGAAAAACTGTTTTTT
NA	14	TRBV2	TRBJ2-7	TRBD1	CASSETQGALEQYF	TGTGCCAGCAGTGAAACACAGGGGGCGCTTGAGCAGTACTTC
NA	19	TRBV27	TRBJ1-5	TRBD1	CASSSSPGTGGYRDQPQHF	TGTGCCAGCAGTTCCTCCCCGGGGACAGGTGGTTATAGGGATCAGCCCCAGCATTTT
NA	17	TRBV21-1	TRBJ1-5	NA	CASSKPRQGALVQPQHF	TGTGCCAGCAGCAAACCACGACAGGGGGCGCTGGTTCAGCCCCAGCATTTT
NA	15	TRBV13	TRBJ1-4	NA	CASSLGGAFGEKLFF	TGTGCCAGCAGCTTAGGGGGGGCGTTTGGGGAAAAACTGTTTTTT
NA	11	TRBV30	TRBJ2-7	NA	CALGLGYEQYF	TGTGCCCTCGGACTGGGTTACGAGCAGTACTTC
NA	16	TRBV27	TRBJ1-5	TRBD1	CASGQAARGLNQPQHF	TGTGCCAGCGGACAGGCGGCTAGGGGCCTCAATCAGCCCCAGCATTTT
few	15	TRBV19	TRBJ1-1	TRBD1	CASSIEDRGGTEAFF	TGTGCCAGTAGTATAGAGGACAGGGGAGGTACTGAAGCTTTCTTT
NA	15	TRBV15	TRBJ1-6	TRBD1	CATSGTGTGNSPLHF	TGTGCCACCAGCGGGACCGGGACAGGCAATTCACCCCTCCACTTT
NA	14	TRBV27	TRBJ2-7	NA	CASSILTGHYEQYF	TGTGCCAGCAGTATACTGACAGGTCACTACGAGCAGTACTTC
NA	13	TRBV7-3	TRBJ1-6	NA	CASSRDRTSPLHF	TGTGCCAGCAGCCGAGATAGGACATCACCCCTCCACTTT
NA	15	TRBV9	TRBJ1-2	TRBD1	CASSPRDRGVYGYTF	TGTGCCAGCAGCCCAAGGGACAGGGGAGTCTATGGCTACACCTTC
NA	13	TRBV13	TRBJ2-3	TRBD2	CASTRFGGDTQYF	TGTGCCAGCACCCGTTTCGGGGGGGATACGCAGTATTTT
NA	14	TRBV29-1	TRBJ2-7	TRBD1	CSVVDRGHSYEQYF	TGCAGCGTTGTGGACAGGGGGCACTCCTACGAGCAGTACTTC
NA	15	TRBV7-9	TRBJ2-7	TRBD1	CASSPSGTGAYEQYF	TGTGCCAGCAGCCCCTCCGGGACAGGGGCCTACGAGCAGTACTTC
NA	15	TRBV4-1	TRBJ1-1	TRBD1	CASSPGQGADTEAFF	TGCGCCAGCAGCCCTGGACAGGGGGCGGACACTGAAGCTTTCTTT
few	12	TRBV6-5	TRBJ2-1	NA	CASSPGYNEQFF	TGTGCCAGCAGCCCCGGGTACAATGAGCAGTTCTTC
NA	18	TRBV10-2	TRBJ2-5	TRBD2	CATSGRKLAGGLQETQYF	TGCGCCACCTCGGGGAGGAAACTAGCGGGGGGCCTTCAAGAGACCCAGTACTTC
NA	12	TRBV9	TRBJ2-3	NA	CASSLSTDTQYF	TGTGCCAGCAGCCTAAGCACAGATACGCAGTATTTT
NA	13	TRBV5-4	TRBJ1-1	NA	CASSLLGGTEAFF	TGTGCCAGCAGCTTGCTTGGCGGCACTGAAGCTTTCTTT
NA	15	TRBV6-1	TRBJ1-2	NA	CASRGGWYLRGGYTF	TGTGCCAGCAGAGGGGGTTGGTATCTTAGAGGAGGCTACACCTTC
once	12	TRBV11-2	TRBJ1-2	NA	CASSTGYYGYTF	TGTGCCAGCAGCACAGGGTACTATGGCTACACCTTC
NA	16	TRBV27	TRBJ1-6	NA	CASRDGRQVYNSPLHF	TGTGCCAGCAGGGATGGGCGACAAGTATATAATTCACCCCTCCACTTT
NA	15	TRBV6-5	TRBJ1-4	TRBD1	CASIPTGGLNEKLFF	TGTGCCAGCATTCCAACAGGGGGCCTTAATGAAAAACTGTTTTTT
NA	15	TRBV6-5	TRBJ2-7	TRBD2	CASTAIVGTTDEQYF	TGTGCCAGCACCGCTATCGTGGGGACTACCGACGAGCAGTACTTC
few	14	TRBV2	TRBJ1-1	NA	CASSEFPVSGARDF	TGTGCCAGCAGTGAGTTTCCAGTGTCAGGGGCAAGGGATTTT
NA	16	TRBV7-6	TRBJ1-6	TRBD1	CASSRTQGADNSPLHF	TGTGCCAGCAGCAGAACACAGGGGGCAGATAATTCACCCCTCCACTTT
few	17	TRBV19	TRBJ2-2	TRBD2	CASTDLSGGLGTGELFF	TGTGCCAGTACTGACCTAAGCGGGGGCTTAGGCACCGGGGAGCTGTTTTTT
NA	13	TRBV11-3	TRBJ1-1	NA	CASSSRSGVEAFF	TGTGCCAGCAGCTCGCGGTCCGGGGTGGAAGCTTTCTTT
NA	16	TRBV7-3	TRBJ2-3	TRBD1	CASSLRGQGSTDTQYF	TGTGCCAGCAGCTTAAGGGGACAGGGCAGCACAGATACGCAGTATTTT
NA	15	TRBV19	TRBJ1-1	TRBD1	CASSSREGQGTEAFF	TGTGCCAGTAGTTCGCGAGAAGGACAGGGGACTGAAGCTTTCTTT
NA	15	TRBV5-1	TRBJ1-5	NA	CASSLAGVRNQPQHF	TGCGCCAGCAGCTTGGCGGGGGTTCGCAATCAGCCCCAGCATTTT
NA	12	TRBV6-5	TRBJ2-1	NA	CASSYSIDEQFF	TGTGCCAGCAGTTACTCGATAGATGAGCAGTTCTTC
NA	13	TRBV30	TRBJ2-5	NA	CAWSPDRQETQYF	TGTGCCTGGAGTCCAGACAGGCAAGAGACCCAGTACTTC
NA	21	TRBV12-5	TRBJ2-1	TRBD2	CASGWARTSGGAVLPPDEQFF	TGTGCTAGTGGTTGGGCTAGGACTAGCGGGGGGGCCGTCCTTCCGCCCGATGAGCAGTTCTTC